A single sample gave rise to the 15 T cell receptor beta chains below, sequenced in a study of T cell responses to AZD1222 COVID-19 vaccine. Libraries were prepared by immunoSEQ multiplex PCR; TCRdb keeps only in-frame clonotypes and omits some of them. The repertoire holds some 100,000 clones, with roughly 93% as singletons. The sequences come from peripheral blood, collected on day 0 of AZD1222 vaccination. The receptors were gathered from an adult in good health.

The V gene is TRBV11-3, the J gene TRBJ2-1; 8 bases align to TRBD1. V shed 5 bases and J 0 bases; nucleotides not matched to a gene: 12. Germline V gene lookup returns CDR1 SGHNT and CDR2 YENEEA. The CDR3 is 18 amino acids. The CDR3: CASSRGGTGLGSYNEQFF. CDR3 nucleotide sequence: TGTGCCAGCAGCCGGGGCGGGACAGGCCTGGGCTCCTACAATGAGCAGTTCTTC.

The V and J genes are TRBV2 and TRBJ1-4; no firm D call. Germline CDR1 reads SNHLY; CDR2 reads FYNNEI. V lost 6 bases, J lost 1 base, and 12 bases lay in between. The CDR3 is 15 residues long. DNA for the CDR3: TGTGCCAGCAGACGTTCGGTTGGAACTAATGAAAAACTGTTTTTT. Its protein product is CASRRSVGTNEKLFF.

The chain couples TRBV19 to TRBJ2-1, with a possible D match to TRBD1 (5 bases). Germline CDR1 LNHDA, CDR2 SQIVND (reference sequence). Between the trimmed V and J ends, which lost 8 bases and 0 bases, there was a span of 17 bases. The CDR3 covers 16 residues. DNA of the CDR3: TGTGCCAGTTCAAAGGGGCTGGAAGTCTCCTACAATGAGCAGTTCTTC. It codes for CASSKGLEVSYNEQFF.

The CDR3 sequence: CATSIEPADNSPLHF. CDR3 coding DNA: TGTGCCACCAGCATAGAGCCGGCCGATAATTCACCCCTCCACTTT. This chain connects TRBV15 to TRBJ1-6; the D is unclear. This CDR3 has 15 amino acids. Germline CDR1 is LNHNV and CDR2 is YYDKDF (reference sequence). V dropped 4 bases and J dropped 5 bases, with 12 bases sitting between them.

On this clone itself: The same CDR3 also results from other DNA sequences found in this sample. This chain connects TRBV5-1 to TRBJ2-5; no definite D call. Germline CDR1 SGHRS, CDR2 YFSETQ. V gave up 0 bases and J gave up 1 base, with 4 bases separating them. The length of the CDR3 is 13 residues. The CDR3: CASSLGGQETQYF. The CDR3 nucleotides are TGCGCCAGCAGCTTGGGGGGCCAAGAGACCCAGTACTTC.

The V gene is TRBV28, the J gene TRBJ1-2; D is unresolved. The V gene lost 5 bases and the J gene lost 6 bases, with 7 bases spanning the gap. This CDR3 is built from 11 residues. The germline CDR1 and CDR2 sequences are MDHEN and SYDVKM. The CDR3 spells CASSSLDGYTF. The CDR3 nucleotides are TGTGCCAGCAGTAGCTTGGATGGCTACACCTTC.

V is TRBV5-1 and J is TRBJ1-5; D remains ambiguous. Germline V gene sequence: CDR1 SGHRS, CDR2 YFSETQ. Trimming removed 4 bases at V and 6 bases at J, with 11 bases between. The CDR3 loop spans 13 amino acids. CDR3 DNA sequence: TGCGCCAGCAGCCCCACCGTCGGTCAGCCCCAGCATTTT. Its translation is CASSPTVGQPQHF.

CDR3 nucleotide sequence: TGCGCCAGCAGCCTATCCGGGACGGCCACAGATACGCAGTATTTT. Translation gives CASSLSGTATDTQYF. The J gene is TRBJ2-3, the V gene TRBV4-1; D might be TRBD1 or TRBD2, each matching 5 bases. CDR3 length: 15 residues. Looked up from germline, CDR1 is MGHRA and CDR2 is YSYEKL. The ends were cut back, 4 bases at V and 2 bases at J, with 13 bases in the middle.

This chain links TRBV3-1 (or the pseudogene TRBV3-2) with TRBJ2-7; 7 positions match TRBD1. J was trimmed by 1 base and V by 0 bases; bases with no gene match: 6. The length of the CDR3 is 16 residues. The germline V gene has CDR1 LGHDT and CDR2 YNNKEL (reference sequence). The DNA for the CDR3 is TGTGCCAGCAGCCAAGAGTCTAGGACAGGATCCTACGAGCAGTACTTC. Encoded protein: CASSQESRTGSYEQYF.

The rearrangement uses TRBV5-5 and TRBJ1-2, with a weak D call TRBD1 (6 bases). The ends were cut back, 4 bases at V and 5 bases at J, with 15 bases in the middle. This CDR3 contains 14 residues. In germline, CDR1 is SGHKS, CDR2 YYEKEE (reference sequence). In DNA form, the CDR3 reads TGTGCCAGCAGCCCCTCCGCAGGGGTGTATGGCTACACCTTC. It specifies CASSPSAGVYGYTF.

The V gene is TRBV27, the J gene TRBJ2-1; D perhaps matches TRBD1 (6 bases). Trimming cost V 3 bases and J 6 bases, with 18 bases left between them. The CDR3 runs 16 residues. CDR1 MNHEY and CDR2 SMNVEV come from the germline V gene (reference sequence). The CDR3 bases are TGTGCCAGCAGTTTTTGGGGCGCCGGGACATCCAATGAGCAGTTCTTC. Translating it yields CASSFWGAGTSNEQFF.

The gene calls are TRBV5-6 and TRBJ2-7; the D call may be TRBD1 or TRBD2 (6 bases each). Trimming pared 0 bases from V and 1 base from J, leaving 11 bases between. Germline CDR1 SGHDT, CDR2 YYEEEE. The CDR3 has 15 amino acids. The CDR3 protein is CASSLAPGASYEQYF. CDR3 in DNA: TGTGCCAGCAGCTTGGCCCCGGGGGCGTCCTACGAGCAGTACTTC.

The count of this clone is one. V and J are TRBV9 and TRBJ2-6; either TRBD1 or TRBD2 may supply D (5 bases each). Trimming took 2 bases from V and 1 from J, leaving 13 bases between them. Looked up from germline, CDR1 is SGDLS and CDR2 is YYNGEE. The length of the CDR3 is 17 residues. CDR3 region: CASSVSGTTSGANVLTF. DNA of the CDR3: TGTGCCAGCAGCGTCTCCGGGACGACTTCTGGGGCCAACGTCCTGACTTTC.

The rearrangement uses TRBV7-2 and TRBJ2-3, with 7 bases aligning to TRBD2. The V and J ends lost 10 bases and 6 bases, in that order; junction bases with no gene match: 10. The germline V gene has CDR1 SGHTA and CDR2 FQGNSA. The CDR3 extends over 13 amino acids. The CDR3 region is CATSELAVDTQYF. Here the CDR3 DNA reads TGTGCCACCTCTGAGCTAGCGGTTGATACGCAGTATTTT. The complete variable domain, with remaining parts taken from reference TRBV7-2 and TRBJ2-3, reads GAGVSQSPSNKVTEKGKDVELRCDPISGHTALYWYRQSLGQGLEFLIYFQGNSAPDKSGLPSDRFSAERTGGSVSTLTIQRTQQEDSAVYLCATSELAVDTQYFGPGTRLTVL.

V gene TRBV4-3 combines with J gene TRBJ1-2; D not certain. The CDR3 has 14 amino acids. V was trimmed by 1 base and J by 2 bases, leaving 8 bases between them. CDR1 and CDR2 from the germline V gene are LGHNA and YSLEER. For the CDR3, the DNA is TGCGCCAGCAGCCAAGGGGCACGGAACTATGGCTACACCTTC. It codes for CASSQGARNYGYTF.